There are a few counts of the clone carrying this T cell receptor beta chain. Its antigen is currently unknown. The data belong to a study of chemoradiotherapy in HPV16-positive cancers. Looking at the study overall: Candidate HPV-specific T-cell clones and common TCR motifs came from functional assays in a couple of HPV16-positive patients.

Findings and limits, study-wide: Better recurrence-free survival went with HPV-responsive T-cell expansion in HPV16-positive patients. Non-HPV-specific T cells did not expand in tumors during treatment, whereas candidate HPV-specific clones and E7-related motifs did. HPV-specific T cells were functionally defined from only a couple of HPV16-positive patients.

Profiling relied on immunoSEQ multiplex PCR, and the TCRdb table lists in-frame clones only, not all of them. The profile covers around 1,700 clones, with about two thirds appearing a single time and over 8.5% taken by the ten largest. In germline, CDR1 is SGHRS, CDR2 YFSETQ. Deletions cut 0 bases from V and 1 base from J, with 7 bases between. CDR3 length: 14 residues. This chain joins TRBV5-1 and TRBJ1-1; no clear D. The sequence derives from a human donor with HPV-associated anogenital cancer. The source was tumor tissue, collected from a patient who underwent chemoradiotherapy. CDR3 nucleotide sequence: TGCGCCAGCAGCTTGGACGGTGGGAACACTGAAGCTTTCTTT. It is translated as CASSLDGGNTEAFF.